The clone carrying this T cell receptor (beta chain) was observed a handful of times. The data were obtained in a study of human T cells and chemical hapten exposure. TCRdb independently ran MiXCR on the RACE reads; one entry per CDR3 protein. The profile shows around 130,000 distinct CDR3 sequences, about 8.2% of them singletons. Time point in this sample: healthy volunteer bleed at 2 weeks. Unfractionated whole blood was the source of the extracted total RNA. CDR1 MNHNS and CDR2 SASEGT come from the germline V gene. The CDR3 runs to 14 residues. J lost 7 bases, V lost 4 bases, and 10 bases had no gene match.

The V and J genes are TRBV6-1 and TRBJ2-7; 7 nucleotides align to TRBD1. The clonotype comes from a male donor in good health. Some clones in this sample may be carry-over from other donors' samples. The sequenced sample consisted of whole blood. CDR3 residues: CASSATGQSKEQYF. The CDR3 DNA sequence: TGTGCCAGCAGTGCGACGGGACAGAGTAAAGAGCAGTACTTC.